This TCR beta chain appears in the sequencing data of a study of T-cell reconstitution after alpha-beta-depleted transplantation in children. The authors prepared the TCRbeta library with unique molecular identifiers. Each CDR3 protein gets one entry after TCRdb re-called the PCR reads with MiXCR. This repertoire shows hundreds of thousands of distinct CDR3 sequences, around 13% found once; its top ten account for approximately 2%. Study-level points and caveats: It was reported that alpha-beta T cells came from several hundred expanded graft clones (about two months after transplant).

To note about this clonotype: Its antigen is currently unknown.

V shed 5 bases and J 0 bases; nucleotides not matched to a gene: 14. This CDR3 region has 19 residues. CDR1 is MNHNS and CDR2 is SASEGT in the germline V gene. V gene TRBV6-1 combines with J gene TRBJ2-1; TRBD2 matches at 9 bases. The sequence was obtained from a male patient younger than 18 who had a stem cell transplant for acute myeloid leukemia, so the T cells may come from the graft donor. The sequences come from PBMCs, mostly from graft donor cells, collected 360 days after TCRalphabeta/CD19-depleted stem cell transplant. In DNA form, the CDR3 reads TGTGCCAGCAGTCCTGGACTAGCGAGAATACAACCCTCCTACAATGAGCAGTTCTTC. Its translation: CASSPGLARIQPSYNEQFF.